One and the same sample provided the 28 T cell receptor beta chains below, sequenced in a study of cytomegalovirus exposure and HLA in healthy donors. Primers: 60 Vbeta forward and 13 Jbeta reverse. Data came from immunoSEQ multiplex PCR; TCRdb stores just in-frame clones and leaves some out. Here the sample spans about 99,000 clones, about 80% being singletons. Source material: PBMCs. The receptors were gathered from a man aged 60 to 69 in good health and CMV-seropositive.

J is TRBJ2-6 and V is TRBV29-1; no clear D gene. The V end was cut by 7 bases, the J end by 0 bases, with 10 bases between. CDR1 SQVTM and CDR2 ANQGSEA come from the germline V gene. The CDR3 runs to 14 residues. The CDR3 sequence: CSAAPSSGANVLTF. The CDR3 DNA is TGCAGCGCCGCTCCGAGCTCTGGGGCCAACGTCCTGACTTTC. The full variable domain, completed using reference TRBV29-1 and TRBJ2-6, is SAVISQKPSRDICQRGTSLTIQCQVDSQVTMMFWYRQQPGQSLTLIATANQGSEATYESGFVIDKFPISRPNLTFSTLTVSNMSPEDSSIYLCSAAPSSGANVLTFGAGSRLTVL.

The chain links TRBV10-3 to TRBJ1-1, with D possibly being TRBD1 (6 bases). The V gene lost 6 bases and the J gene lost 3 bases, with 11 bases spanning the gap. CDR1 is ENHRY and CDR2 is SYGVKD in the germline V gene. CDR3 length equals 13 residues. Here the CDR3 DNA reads TGTGCCATCAGGGACAGTGAACACACTGAAGCTTTCTTT. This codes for CAIRDSEHTEAFF.

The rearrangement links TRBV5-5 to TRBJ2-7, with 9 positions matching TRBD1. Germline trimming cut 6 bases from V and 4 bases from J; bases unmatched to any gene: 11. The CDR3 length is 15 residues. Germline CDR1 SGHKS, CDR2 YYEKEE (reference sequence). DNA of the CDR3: TGTGCCAGCAACCCCAACCGGGACAGGGTGTACGAGCAGTACTTC. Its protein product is CASNPNRDRVYEQYF.

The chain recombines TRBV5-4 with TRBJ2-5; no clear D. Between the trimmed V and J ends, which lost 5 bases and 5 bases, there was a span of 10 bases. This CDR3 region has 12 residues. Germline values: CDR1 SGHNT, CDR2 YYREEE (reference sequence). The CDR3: CASRGAEETQYF. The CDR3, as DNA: TGTGCCAGCAGGGGCGCTGAGGAGACCCAGTACTTC.

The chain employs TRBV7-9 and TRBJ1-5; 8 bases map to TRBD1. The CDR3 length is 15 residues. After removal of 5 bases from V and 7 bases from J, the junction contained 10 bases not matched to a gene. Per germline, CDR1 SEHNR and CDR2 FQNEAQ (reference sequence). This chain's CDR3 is CASSPGQGQYQPQHF. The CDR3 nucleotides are TGTGCCAGCAGCCCTGGACAGGGACAGTACCAGCCCCAGCATTTT.

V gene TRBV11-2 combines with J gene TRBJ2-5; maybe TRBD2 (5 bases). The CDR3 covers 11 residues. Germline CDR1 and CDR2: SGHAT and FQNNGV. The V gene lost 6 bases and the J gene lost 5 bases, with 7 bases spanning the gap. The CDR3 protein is CASSPGETQYF. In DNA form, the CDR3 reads TGTGCCAGCAGTCCGGGGGAGACCCAGTACTTC.

The CDR3 protein is CASSFGDGGYGQPQHF. The CDR3 bases are TGTGCCAGCAGCTTCGGTGACGGAGGATACGGACAGCCCCAGCATTTT. This chain joins TRBV13 and TRBJ1-5, with no clear D. The germline V gene encodes CDR1 PRHDT and CDR2 FYEKMQ (reference sequence). Trimming pared 3 bases from V and 7 bases from J, leaving 19 bases between. This CDR3 region has 16 residues.

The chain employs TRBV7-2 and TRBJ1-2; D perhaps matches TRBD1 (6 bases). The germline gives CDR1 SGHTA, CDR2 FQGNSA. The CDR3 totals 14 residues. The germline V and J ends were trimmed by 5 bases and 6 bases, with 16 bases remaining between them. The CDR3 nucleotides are TGTGCCAGCAGCGTCAGGTGGGCAGGGGATGGCTACACCTTC. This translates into CASSVRWAGDGYTF.

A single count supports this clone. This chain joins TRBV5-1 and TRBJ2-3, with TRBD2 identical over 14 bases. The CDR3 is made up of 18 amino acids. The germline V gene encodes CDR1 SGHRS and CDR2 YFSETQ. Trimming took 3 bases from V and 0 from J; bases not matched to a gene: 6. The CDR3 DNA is TGCGCCAGCAGCTGGGGGACTAGCGGGGGCCGTAGCACAGATACGCAGTATTTT. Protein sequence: CASSWGTSGGRSTDTQYF.

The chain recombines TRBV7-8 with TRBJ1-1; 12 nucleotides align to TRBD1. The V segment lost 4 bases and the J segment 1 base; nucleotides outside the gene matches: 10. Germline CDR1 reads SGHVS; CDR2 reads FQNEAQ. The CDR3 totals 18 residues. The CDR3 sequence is CASSSLPGQGAGNTEAFF. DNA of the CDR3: TGTGCCAGCAGCTCCCTCCCGGGACAGGGGGCTGGGAACACTGAAGCTTTCTTT.

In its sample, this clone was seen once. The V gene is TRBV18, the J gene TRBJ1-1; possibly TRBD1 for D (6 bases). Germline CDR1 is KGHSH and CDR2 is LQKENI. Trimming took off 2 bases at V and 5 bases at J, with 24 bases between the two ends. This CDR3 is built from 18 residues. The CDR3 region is CASSPFHLREGGATEAFF. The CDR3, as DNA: TGTGCCAGCTCACCATTCCATCTTCGAGAGGGGGGGGCGACTGAAGCTTTCTTT.

This CDR3 is CASSIQRNSNQPQHF. CDR3 in DNA: TGTGCCAGTAGTATACAGCGAAATAGCAATCAGCCCCAGCATTTT. The V call is TRBV19, the J call TRBJ1-5; D is unclear. The V end was cut by 2 bases, the J end by 0 bases, with 8 bases between. CDR1 and CDR2 from the germline V gene are LNHDA and SQIVND (reference sequence). This CDR3 comprises 15 residues.

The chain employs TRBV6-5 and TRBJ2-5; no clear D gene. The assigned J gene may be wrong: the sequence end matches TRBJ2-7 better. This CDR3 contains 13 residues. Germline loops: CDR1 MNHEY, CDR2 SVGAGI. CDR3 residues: CASSYLSSYEQYF. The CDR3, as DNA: TGTGCCAGCAGTTACCTATCATCCTACGAGCAGTACTTC.

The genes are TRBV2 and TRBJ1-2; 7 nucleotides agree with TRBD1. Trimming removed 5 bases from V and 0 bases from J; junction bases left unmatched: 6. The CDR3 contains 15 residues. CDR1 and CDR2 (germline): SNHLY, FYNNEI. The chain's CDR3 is CASSMDRTSNYGYTF. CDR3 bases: TGTGCCAGCAGTATGGACAGGACCTCTAACTATGGCTACACCTTC. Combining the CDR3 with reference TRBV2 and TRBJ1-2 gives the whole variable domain EPEVTQTPSHQVTQMGQEVILRCVPISNHLYFYWYRQILGQKVEFLVSFYNNEISEKSEIFDDQFSVERPDGSNFTLKIRSTKLEDSAMYFCASSMDRTSNYGYTFGSGTRLTVV.

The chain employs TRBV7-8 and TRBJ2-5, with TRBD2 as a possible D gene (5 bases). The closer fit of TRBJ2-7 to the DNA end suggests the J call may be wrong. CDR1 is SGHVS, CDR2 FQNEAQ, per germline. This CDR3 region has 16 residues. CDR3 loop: CASSYQRVPLPYEQYF. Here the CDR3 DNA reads TGTGCCAGCAGCTACCAGAGGGTTCCCCTACCTTACGAGCAGTACTTC.

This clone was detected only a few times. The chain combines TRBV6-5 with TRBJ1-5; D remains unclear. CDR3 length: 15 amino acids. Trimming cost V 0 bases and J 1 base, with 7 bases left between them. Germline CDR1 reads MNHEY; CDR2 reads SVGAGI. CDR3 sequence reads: CASSYSPGSNQPQHF. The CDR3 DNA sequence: TGTGCCAGCAGTTACTCCCCGGGGAGCAATCAGCCCCAGCATTTT.

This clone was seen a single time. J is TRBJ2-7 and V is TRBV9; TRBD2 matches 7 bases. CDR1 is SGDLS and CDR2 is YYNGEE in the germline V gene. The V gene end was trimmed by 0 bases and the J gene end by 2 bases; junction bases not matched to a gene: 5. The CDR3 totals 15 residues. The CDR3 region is CASSVGGGSPYEQYF. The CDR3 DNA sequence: TGTGCCAGCAGCGTAGGGGGGGGGTCGCCCTACGAGCAGTACTTC.

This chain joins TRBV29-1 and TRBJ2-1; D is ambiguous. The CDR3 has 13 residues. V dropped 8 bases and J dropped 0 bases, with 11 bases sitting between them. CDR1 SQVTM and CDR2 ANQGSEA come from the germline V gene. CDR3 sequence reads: CSCQVSSYNEQFF. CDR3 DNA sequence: TGCAGCTGCCAGGTGAGCTCCTACAATGAGCAGTTCTTC.

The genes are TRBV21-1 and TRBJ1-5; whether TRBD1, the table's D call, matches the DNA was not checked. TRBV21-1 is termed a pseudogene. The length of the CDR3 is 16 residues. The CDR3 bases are TGTGCCAGCAGCAACATCACAGGGCTTAGCAATCAGCCCCAGCATTTT. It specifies CASSNITGLSNQPQHF.

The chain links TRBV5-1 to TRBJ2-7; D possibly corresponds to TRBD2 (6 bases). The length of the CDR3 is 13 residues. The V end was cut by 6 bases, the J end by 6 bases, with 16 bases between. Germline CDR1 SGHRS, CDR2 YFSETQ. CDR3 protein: CASTIGGQFEQYF. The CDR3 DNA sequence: TGCGCCAGCACCATCGGAGGGCAGTTCGAGCAGTACTTC.

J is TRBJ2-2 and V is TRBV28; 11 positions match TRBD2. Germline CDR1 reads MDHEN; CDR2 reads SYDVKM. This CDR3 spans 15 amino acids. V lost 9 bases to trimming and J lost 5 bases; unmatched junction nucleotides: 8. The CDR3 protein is CASSLLAGGTGELFF. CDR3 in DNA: TGTGCCAGTTCACTTCTAGCGGGGGGAACCGGGGAGCTGTTTTTT.

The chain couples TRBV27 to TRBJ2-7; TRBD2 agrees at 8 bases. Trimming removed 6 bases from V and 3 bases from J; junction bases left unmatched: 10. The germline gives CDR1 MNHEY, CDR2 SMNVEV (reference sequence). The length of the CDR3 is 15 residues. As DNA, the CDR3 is TGTGCCAGCAGCCTAACTAGCGGTGCCTTCTACGAGCAGTACTTC. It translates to CASSLTSGAFYEQYF.

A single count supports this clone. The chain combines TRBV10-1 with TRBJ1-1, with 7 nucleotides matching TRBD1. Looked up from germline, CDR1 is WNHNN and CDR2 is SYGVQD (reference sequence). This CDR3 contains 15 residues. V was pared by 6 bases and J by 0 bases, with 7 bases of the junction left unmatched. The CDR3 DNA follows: TGCGCCAGCAGGCCCAGACAGGGAATGAACACTGAAGCTTTCTTT. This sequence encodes CASRPRQGMNTEAFF.

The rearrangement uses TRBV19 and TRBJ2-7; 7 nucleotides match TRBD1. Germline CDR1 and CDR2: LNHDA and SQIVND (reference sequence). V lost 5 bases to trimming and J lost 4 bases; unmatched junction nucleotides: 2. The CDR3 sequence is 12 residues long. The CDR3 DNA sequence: TGTGCCAGTAGTCCGGGACAGTACGAGCAGTACTTC. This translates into CASSPGQYEQYF.

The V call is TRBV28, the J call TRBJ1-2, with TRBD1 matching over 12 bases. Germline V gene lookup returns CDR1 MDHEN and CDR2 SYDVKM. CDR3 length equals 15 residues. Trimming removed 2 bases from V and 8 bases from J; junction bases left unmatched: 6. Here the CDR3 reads CASSLRGQGAWGYTF. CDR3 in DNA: TGTGCCAGCAGTTTAAGGGGACAGGGGGCATGGGGCTACACCTTC.

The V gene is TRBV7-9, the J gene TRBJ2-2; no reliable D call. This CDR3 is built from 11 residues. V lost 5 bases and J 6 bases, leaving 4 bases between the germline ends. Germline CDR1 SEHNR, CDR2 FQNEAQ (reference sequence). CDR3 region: CASSPSGELFF. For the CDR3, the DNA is TGTGCCAGCAGCCCCTCCGGGGAGCTGTTTTTT.

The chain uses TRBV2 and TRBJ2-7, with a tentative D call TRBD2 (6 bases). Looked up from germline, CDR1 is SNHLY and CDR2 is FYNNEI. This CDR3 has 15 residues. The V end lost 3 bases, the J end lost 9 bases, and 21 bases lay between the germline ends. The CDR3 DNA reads TGTGCCAGCAGTGAGAGGGGCGGGGCGGGGCTTGGGCAGTACTTC. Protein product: CASSERGGAGLGQYF.

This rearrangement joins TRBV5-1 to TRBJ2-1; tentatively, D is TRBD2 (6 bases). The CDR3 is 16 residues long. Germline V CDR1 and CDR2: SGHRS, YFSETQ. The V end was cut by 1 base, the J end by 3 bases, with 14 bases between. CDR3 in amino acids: CASSLSAGSLYNEQFF. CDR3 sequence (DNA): TGCGCCAGCAGCTTGAGCGCGGGGAGTCTCTACAATGAGCAGTTCTTC.